One and the same sample provided the 22 T cell receptor beta chains below, sequenced in a study of T cell responses to AZD1222 COVID-19 vaccine. Assay: immunoSEQ multiplex PCR; the TCRdb copy retains only in-frame clones and omits some. The sample carries approximately 30,000 clones, 85% to 90% recorded once. The sample was peripheral blood, taken 28 days after the second AZD1222 dose. The receptors here all came from an adult who received the AZD1222 COVID-19 vaccine.

V and J are TRBV27 and TRBJ1-1, with D possibly TRBD1 on 5 matching bases. This CDR3 has 13 residues. Trimming removed 0 bases at V and 7 bases at J, with 9 bases between. CDR1 MNHEY and CDR2 SMNVEV come from the germline V gene (reference sequence). The CDR3 DNA follows: TGTGCCAGCAGTTTATCGGGGGTGGGTGAAGCTTTCTTT. This translates into CASSLSGVGEAFF.

The chain combines TRBV5-1 with TRBJ1-1; D unclear. V was trimmed by 7 bases and J by 0 bases, leaving 16 bases between them. CDR3 length: 15 residues. Germline CDR1 and CDR2: SGHRS and YFSETQ. Written as DNA, the CDR3 is TGCGCCAGCCTCATTATTTGGGGATTGAACACTGAAGCTTTCTTT. The encoded protein is CASLIIWGLNTEAFF.

The genes are TRBV7-8 and TRBJ1-2; D is perhaps TRBD1 (5 bases). CDR1 and CDR2 from the germline V gene are SGHVS and FQNEAQ. This CDR3 is 13 amino acids long. V shed 2 bases and J shed 6 bases, with 10 bases lying between them. The CDR3 DNA is TGTGCCAGCAGCTTACCAGGGAGGAATGGCTACACCTTC. Protein sequence: CASSLPGRNGYTF.

The chain employs TRBV2 and TRBJ2-1, with 11 bases that match TRBD2. Germline V gene lookup returns CDR1 SNHLY and CDR2 FYNNEI. J lost 11 bases, V lost 6 bases, and 12 bases had no gene match. The CDR3 sequence is 15 residues long. CDR3 nucleotide sequence: TGTGCCAGCAGGGGAACTAGCGGGGGTCCTTTGAAGCAGTTCTTC. Translating gives CASRGTSGGPLKQFF.

The chain combines TRBV5-1 with TRBJ2-3, with 10 bases lining up with TRBD1. CDR3 length equals 15 residues. V shed 6 bases and J 6 bases; nucleotides not matched to a gene: 10. CDR1 and CDR2 (germline): SGHRS, YFSETQ. DNA for the CDR3: TGCGCCAGCACAAAGGGACAGGGGACGGCGGATACGCAGTATTTT. Translating it yields CASTKGQGTADTQYF.

The chain combines TRBV29-1 with TRBJ2-5; possibly TRBD2 for D (6 bases). The CDR3 spans 12 residues. From germline, CDR1 is SQVTM and CDR2 ANQGSEA. Trimming stripped 7 bases from V and 2 bases from J, with 11 bases between. CDR3 sequence reads: CSGRDSQETQYF. The CDR3 coding sequence is TGCAGCGGACGGGACTCACAAGAGACCCAGTACTTC.

The V gene is TRBV3-1 (or the pseudogene TRBV3-2), the J gene TRBJ1-2, with 9 bases that match TRBD1. V shed 6 bases and J 3 bases; nucleotides not matched to a gene: 2. Germline assignment: CDR1 LGHDT and CDR2 YNNKEL (reference sequence). This CDR3 is 13 amino acids long. DNA of the CDR3: TGTGCCAGCAGAGACAGGGGGGACTATGGCTACACCTTC. It yields the protein CASRDRGDYGYTF.

This chain connects TRBV3-1 (or the pseudogene TRBV3-2) to TRBJ2-3, with TRBD2 matching 7 bases. The V segment lost 1 base and the J segment 5 bases; nucleotides outside the gene matches: 6. In germline, CDR1 is LGHDT, CDR2 YNNKEL (reference sequence). This CDR3 has 15 amino acids. CDR3 bases: TGTGCCAGCAGCCAAGCGGGAGGCCCGGGAGATACGCAGTATTTT. Protein: CASSQAGGPGDTQYF.

This clone was seen a single time. The chain is built from TRBV2 and TRBJ2-5; 9 bases are shared with TRBD2. Unmatched junction bases numbered 5, after V lost 4 bases and J lost 5 bases. The germline gives CDR1 SNHLY, CDR2 FYNNEI. This CDR3 spans 14 amino acids. The CDR3 region has the DNA TGTGCCAGCAGTGTAGCGGGAGAGGGCGAGACCCAGTACTTC. It encodes CASSVAGEGETQYF. The full variable domain, with the rest looked up from reference TRBV2 and TRBJ2-5, is EPEVTQTPSHQVTQMGQEVILRCVPISNHLYFYWYRQILGQKVEFLVSFYNNEISEKSEIFDDQFSVERPDGSNFTLKIRSTKLEDSAMYFCASSVAGEGETQYFGPGTRLLVL.

Regarding this clone: A read error may produce the germline difference seen at one junction end. The chain joins TRBV6-5 to TRBJ2-3; 9 bases agree with TRBD1. This CDR3 has 13 amino acids. The V gene's germline CDR1 is MNHEY and CDR2 SVGAGI. DNA for the CDR3: TGTGCCTGCAGGGACAGGGTCACAGATACGCAGTATTTT. The encoded protein is CACRDRVTDTQYF.

The rearrangement links TRBV5-1 to TRBJ2-7, with TRBD2 identical over 10 bases. Germline V gives CDR1 SGHRS, CDR2 YFSETQ. Losses at the gene ends were 4 bases for V and 3 bases for J; bases not matched to a gene: 4. This CDR3 region has 14 residues. CDR3: CASSPPSGGYEQYF. The CDR3 coding sequence is TGCGCCAGCAGCCCCCCTAGCGGGGGCTACGAGCAGTACTTC. The full variable domain, in which reference TRBV5-1 and TRBJ2-7 provide the parts outside the CDR3, is KAGVTQTPRYLIKTRGQQVTLSCSPISGHRSVSWYQQTPGQGLQFLFEYFSETQRNKGNFPGRFSGRQFSNSRSEMNVSTLELGDSALYLCASSPPSGGYEQYFGPGTRLTVT.

The V and J genes are TRBV19 and TRBJ2-2; no reliable D call. Germline CDR1 and CDR2: LNHDA and SQIVND (reference sequence). The CDR3 extends over 16 amino acids. With 5 bases removed from V and 4 bases from J, the gap between germline ends came to 17 bases. This CDR3 is CASSPPPAGFTGELFF. The CDR3 DNA follows: TGTGCCAGTAGTCCCCCCCCGGCAGGATTCACCGGGGAGCTGTTTTTT. The full variable domain, with the rest looked up from reference TRBV19 and TRBJ2-2, is DGGITQSPKYLFRKEGQNVTLSCEQNLNHDAMYWYRQDPGQGLRLIYYSQIVNDFQKGDIAEGYSVSREKKESFPLTVTSAQKNPTAFYLCASSPPPAGFTGELFFGEGSRLTVL.

This chain joins TRBV3-1 (or the pseudogene TRBV3-2) and TRBJ2-7, with 12 positions matching TRBD2. CDR1 is LGHDT and CDR2 is YNNKEL in the germline V gene (reference sequence). The CDR3 consists of 18 residues. After removal of 4 bases from V and 1 base from J, the junction contained 11 bases not matched to a gene. DNA for the CDR3: TGTGCCAGCAGCCCGGGACTAGCGGGTCTCCGACCTTCCTACGAGCAGTACTTC. As protein: CASSPGLAGLRPSYEQYF.

The chain recombines TRBV7-9 with TRBJ2-7; 9 bases align to TRBD1. Germline loops: CDR1 SEHNR, CDR2 FQNEAQ (reference sequence). After removal of 3 bases from V and 0 bases from J, the junction contained 6 bases not matched to a gene. The CDR3 totals 16 residues. Written as DNA, the CDR3 is TGTGCCAGCAGCTTCTTCGCGACAGGGGGCTCCTACGAGCAGTACTTC. Protein: CASSFFATGGSYEQYF.

This clone was seen a single time. The chain recombines TRBV1 with TRBJ1-2; TRBD1, the table's D call, lacks a check against the DNA. TRBV1 is a recognized pseudogene. The CDR3 spans 16 residues. CDR3 sequence reads: CTSSQATGPRLYGYTF. Written as DNA, the CDR3 is TGCACCAGCAGCCAAGCGACAGGGCCCAGACTCTATGGCTACACCTTC.

The chain is built from TRBV18 and TRBJ1-5; 7 nucleotides match TRBD1. Germline lookup yields CDR1 KGHSH and CDR2 LQKENI. The CDR3 is 18 residues long. V lost 5 bases and J lost 3; bases outside the gene matches: 16. The CDR3 region is CASSDRTAGGTYNQPQHF. The CDR3 DNA reads TGTGCCAGCTCAGATAGGACGGCAGGGGGGACTTACAATCAGCCCCAGCATTTT.

J is TRBJ2-3 and V is TRBV19; unclear D gene. CDR1 is LNHDA and CDR2 is SQIVND in the germline V gene (reference sequence). Deletions cut 5 bases from V and 6 bases from J, with 9 bases between. This CDR3 comprises 12 residues. CDR3 loop: CASSPNSDTQYF. DNA for the CDR3: TGTGCCAGTAGTCCCAACTCGGATACGCAGTATTTT.

J is TRBJ2-2 and V is TRBV2; D possibly matches TRBD1 or TRBD2 (6 bases each). The V gene lost 3 bases and the J gene lost 1 base, with 18 bases spanning the gap. From germline, CDR1 is SNHLY and CDR2 FYNNEI. The CDR3 has 18 amino acids. CDR3 protein: CASSDRGSKRVNTGELFF. The CDR3 DNA reads as TGTGCCAGCAGTGATAGGGGGAGTAAGCGGGTGAACACCGGGGAGCTGTTTTTT.

The rearrangement joins TRBV5-4 to TRBJ1-2, with 7 positions matching TRBD1. Germline V lookup: CDR1 SGHNT, CDR2 YYREEE (reference sequence). V lost 2 bases to trimming and J lost 0 bases; unmatched junction nucleotides: 4. The CDR3 totals 15 residues. CDR3 DNA sequence: TGTGCCAGCAGCTTCGGGACAGCGACTAACTATGGCTACACCTTC. This gives the protein CASSFGTATNYGYTF.

The V and J genes are TRBV27 and TRBJ2-7; D ambiguous. Trimming took off 2 bases at V and 4 bases at J, with 9 bases between the two ends. Germline CDR1 is MNHEY and CDR2 is SMNVEV (reference sequence). This CDR3 is 13 amino acids long. This CDR3 is CASSLGKVYEQYF. The CDR3 DNA follows: TGTGCCAGCAGTTTAGGTAAGGTTTACGAGCAGTACTTC.

This clone was detected only a few times. V is TRBV3-1 (or the pseudogene TRBV3-2) and J is TRBJ2-7; 8 nucleotides match TRBD2. J lost 0 bases, V lost 2 bases, and 3 bases had no gene match. The CDR3 sequence is 15 residues long. The V gene's germline CDR1 is LGHDT and CDR2 YNNKEL (reference sequence). CDR3 in DNA: TGTGCCAGCAGCCAAAGCGGGGGTAGCTCCTACGAGCAGTACTTC. Amino acid sequence: CASSQSGGSSYEQYF.

Notes on this clone: Additional DNA sequences in this sample encode the identical CDR3. The chain recombines TRBV3-1 (or the pseudogene TRBV3-2) with TRBJ1-1; TRBD1 might be the D (5 bases). Germline assignment: CDR1 LGHDT and CDR2 YNNKEL (reference sequence). Trimming took off 4 bases at V and 3 bases at J, with 9 bases between the two ends. The CDR3 loop spans 13 amino acids. CDR3 nucleotides: TGTGCCAGCAGCCCAAGACAGCACACTGAAGCTTTCTTT. Translating it yields CASSPRQHTEAFF.